This T cell receptor (beta chain) came from a study of cytomegalovirus exposure and HLA in healthy donors. About the research overall: Ancestry clustering placed more than 65% of approximately 370 genotyped donors in the Caucasian-associated cluster.

This PCR relied on a set of 60 Vbeta primers and 13 Jbeta primers. The protocol was immunoSEQ multiplex PCR, while the TCRdb copy is restricted to in-frame clones and leaves out a portion. The sample data list about 170,000 clones. Germline CDR1 is SGHTA and CDR2 is FQGNSA. The CDR3 has 13 amino acids. The V gene lost 3 bases and the J gene lost 0 bases, with 6 bases spanning the gap. Study-level findings and limits: The study recorded 160 or so TCR beta chains that were cytomegalovirus-associated.

Regarding this clone: Its specificity is not known. This sample includes further DNA sequences coding for the same CDR3.

The chain is built from TRBV7-2 and TRBJ2-7; no reliable D call. Specimen: PBMCs. The clonotype was recovered from a woman aged 55 to 70 in good health and CMV-seronegative. This CDR3 reads CASSFSSSYEQYF. The CDR3 DNA reads as TGTGCCAGCAGCTTCTCTAGCTCCTACGAGCAGTACTTC.